Here is one T cell receptor beta chain with its context. CDR1 is SNHLY and CDR2 is FYNNEI in the germline V gene. CDR3 length: 14 residues. Unmatched junction bases numbered 7, after V lost 6 bases and J lost 8 bases. These data come from a study of radiotherapy plus CTLA-4 blockade in lung cancer. Clones were sequenced by immunoSEQ multiplex PCR, and TCRdb holds only the in-frame ones, with some missing. The repertoire consists of 9,500 to 15,000 clones, with around 80% occurring once and the leading ten covering approximately 32%. This receptor was obtained from a human donor with non-small cell lung cancer that progressed on radiotherapy plus ipilimumab. The chain is built from TRBV2 and TRBJ2-2, with 9 bases aligning to TRBD1. The sample was peripheral blood, taken from a patient treated with radiotherapy plus ipilimumab. CDR3 loop: CASRARTGAGELFF. The CDR3 bases are TGTGCCAGCAGGGCTAGGACAGGGGCAGGGGAGCTGTTTTTT.